A selection of T cell receptor beta chains follows, all from one sample in a study of T cells in Graves' hyperthyroidism and ophthalmopathy. TCRdb fed the multiplex PCR reads into MiXCR, producing one record per CDR3 protein. The profile shows some 400,000 distinct CDR3 sequences, roughly 14% of them singletons. Sample: blood. The receptors derive from a woman in her fifties or sixties with Graves' hyperthyroidism. CDR3s include the opening cysteine and the closing phenylalanine or tryptophan. The D gene is left open where the match is weak. Where a row states a size, it is once, few, many or the class of an expanded clone; other rows omit it.

D | size | J | V | DNA | CDR3
TRBD1 | NA | TRBJ2-5 | TRBV29-1 | TGCAGCGTTGGACAGGGGGCGGCGAAGACCCAGTACTTC | CSVGQGAAKTQYF
TRBD2 | NA | TRBJ2-3 | TRBV28 | TGTGCCAGCATCTCGGGGGGAGTGATAACAGATACGCAGTATTTT | CASISGGVITDTQYF
TRBD1 | many | TRBJ2-3 | TRBV28 | TGTGCCAGCAGTCAGGACAGGGGGGGGTCAGATACGCAGTATTTT | CASSQDRGGSDTQYF
NA | many | TRBJ2-1 | TRBV7-9 | TGTGCCAGCAGGGGTGACCTCGGGATCCATCACAATGAGCAGTTCTTC | CASRGDLGIHHNEQFF
NA | NA | TRBJ1-4 | TRBV5-5 | TGTGCCAGCAGCCCGGCCGGGAGAACTAATGAAAAACTGTTTTTT | CASSPAGRTNEKLFF
TRBD2 | many | TRBJ2-7 | TRBV6-1 | TGTGCCAGCAGCCTAGCGGGAGGGGTGGGCTACGAGCAGTACTTC | CASSLAGGVGYEQYF
TRBD1 | many | TRBJ1-2 | TRBV4-2 | TGTGCCAGCAGCCAAGTACAGGGGGCCCCTGGCTATGGCTACACCTTC | CASSQVQGAPGYGYTF
TRBD1 | NA | TRBJ2-5 | TRBV12-3/TRBV12-4 | TGTGCCAGCAGGGGGACAGAACAAGAGACCCAGTACTTC | CASRGTEQETQYF
TRBD2 | many | TRBJ2-3 | TRBV19 | TGTGCCAGTGCCTTGGCGGAGGCTAGCGGGCGCACAGATACGCAGTATTTT | CASALAEASGRTDTQYF
TRBD2 | many | TRBJ2-5 | TRBV19 | TGTGCCAGTAGTATAGATGGCGGGAGAACTGGGACCCAGTACTTC | CASSIDGGRTGTQYF
TRBD1 | many | TRBJ2-6 | TRBV6-2/TRBV6-3 | TGTGCCAGCAGTTCTTACAGGGGGCCTGGGGCCAACGTCCTGACTTTC | CASSSYRGPGANVLTF
TRBD2 | few | TRBJ2-1 | TRBV11-2 | TGTGCCAGCAGCCAGCAAACCCCGGGACTAACTTACAATGAGCAGTTCTTC | CASSQQTPGLTYNEQFF
NA | many | TRBJ2-5 | TRBV12-3/TRBV12-4 | TGTGCCAGCAGTCCAGCTGCCCTCGGGACCCAGTACTTC | CASSPAALGTQYF
TRBD2 | NA | TRBJ2-1 | TRBV12-3/TRBV12-4 | TGTGCCAGCAGCCAAGATCTACTAGCGGGAGTAAGCTACAATGAGCAGTTCTTC | CASSQDLLAGVSYNEQFF
TRBD2 | few | TRBJ2-7 | TRBV6-2/TRBV6-3 | TGTGCCAGCAGTCACTCTAACCGAGCGGGAGGTAGCGAGCAGTACTTC | CASSHSNRAGGSEQYF
NA | many | TRBJ2-3 | TRBV5-1 | TGCGCCAGCAGCTTGGCCACCAGCGGGTGGGTCACAGATACGCAGTATTTT | CASSLATSGWVTDTQYF
TRBD1 | few | TRBJ2-7 | TRBV29-1 | TGCAGCGTCACACCGGGACAGGGAGGCGAGCAGTACTTC | CSVTPGQGGEQYF